Shown below are 2 T cell receptor beta chains from a single sample sequenced in a study of blood T cell repertoires in COVID-19. Here immunoSEQ multiplex PCR was the method, and the copy in TCRdb shows in-frame clones only, minus some. Here the sample spans about 80,000 clones, 70% to 80% being singletons. Input material: peripheral blood. These receptor sequences come from a man between 70 and 80 years old with active or convalescent COVID-19.

The chain employs TRBV28 and TRBJ1-6; a possible D gene is TRBD1 (5 bases). V lost 6 bases, J lost 5 bases, and 8 bases lay in between. Looked up from germline, CDR1 is MDHEN and CDR2 is SYDVKM. The CDR3 consists of 13 residues. The CDR3: CASRTENNSPLHF. The CDR3 bases are TGTGCCAGCAGGACAGAAAATAATTCACCCCTCCACTTT.

This chain links TRBV14 with TRBJ2-7; 8 bases are shared with TRBD1. CDR1 is SGHDN, CDR2 FVKESK, per germline. The CDR3 extends over 15 amino acids. V shed 4 bases, J shed 5 bases, and the junction held 10 bases outside the gene matches. The CDR3 is CASSLFLTGGDEQYF. For the CDR3, the DNA is TGTGCCAGCAGCCTTTTTCTTACAGGGGGAGACGAGCAGTACTTC. Based on the CDR3 plus reference TRBV14 and TRBJ2-7, the full variable domain is EAGVTQFPSHSVIEKGQTVTLRCDPISGHDNLYWYRRVMGKEIKFLLHFVKESKQDESGMPNNRFLAERTGGTYSTLKVQPAELEDSGVYFCASSLFLTGGDEQYFGPGTRLTVT.